Listed below are T cell receptor beta chains from one sample, sequenced in a study of cytomegalovirus exposure and HLA in healthy donors. Generated by immunoSEQ multiplex PCR, the TCRdb table keeps only in-frame clones and is missing some. There are some 190,000 clones in the sample; about 83% occur only once, and approximately 2.9% lies in the top ten. Material for sequencing was PBMCs. These receptors were taken from a female donor in good health and CMV-seronegative. The CDR3 runs from the conserved cysteine through the conserved F or W. The D gene is left open where the match is weak. Clone size is not always given. Where it is, it says once, few, many or a class for expanded clones.

j_call d_call clone_size v_call cdr3_aa cdr3_nt
TRBJ1-3 NA NA TRBV5-6 CASSLSVLTPGNTIYF TGTGCCAGCAGCTTGTCCGTACTCACTCCTGGAAACACCATATATTTT
TRBJ1-3 TRBD1 NA TRBV5-1 CASSPGGDMGHSGNTIYF TGCGCCAGCAGCCCAGGGGGCGACATGGGACACTCTGGAAACACCATATATTTT
TRBJ2-7 NA NA TRBV7-2 CASSLNRVTYEQYF TGTGCCAGCAGCTTAAACAGGGTTACCTACGAGCAGTACTTC
TRBJ2-5 NA NA TRBV27 CASSLSVGSLRTGQYF TGTGCCAGCAGTTTATCGGTAGGCTCTCTCAGAACGGGCCAGTACTTC
TRBJ2-7 TRBD2 NA TRBV10-3 CAISESASGQAYEQYF TGTGCCATCAGTGAGTCGGCTAGCGGGCAAGCCTACGAGCAGTACTTC
TRBJ1-6 NA NA TRBV15 CATSGAVTVNSPLHF TGTGCCACCAGCGGCGCCGTGACAGTTAATTCACCCCTCCACTTT
TRBJ1-5 NA NA TRBV19 CARTGEYSNQPQHF TGTGCCAGGACAGGAGAATATAGCAATCAGCCCCAGCATTTT
TRBJ1-1 NA NA TRBV21-1 CASGRNTEAFF TGTGCCAGCGGCCGTAACACTGAAGCTTTCTTT
TRBJ1-6 TRBD1 NA TRBV5-6 CASSLGQVPLWNSPLHF TGTGCCAGCAGCCTGGGACAGGTCCCACTTTGGAATTCACCCCTCCACTTT
TRBJ2-3 NA few TRBV15 CATSSLPGLHRDTQYF TGTGCCACCAGCAGTCTCCCAGGGTTACATAGGGATACGCAGTATTTT
TRBJ1-4 TRBD1 NA TRBV30 CAWSVQGEKLFF TGTGCCTGGAGTGTACAGGGGGAAAAACTGTTTTTT
TRBJ2-1 NA NA TRBV7-2 CASSLERNEQFF TGTGCCAGCAGCTTAGAACGGAATGAGCAGTTCTTC
TRBJ1-4 NA few TRBV10-3 CAISLVRGGMPNEKLFF TGTGCCATCAGCCTAGTAAGAGGGGGAATGCCTAATGAAAAACTGTTTTTT
TRBJ1-1 NA few TRBV5-1 CASSLLEGTEAFF TGCGCCAGCAGCTTGTTAGAGGGCACTGAAGCTTTCTTT
TRBJ1-1 NA NA TRBV6-1 CASSRTGSRAFF TGTGCCAGCAGTCGTACAGGGTCGAGAGCTTTCTTT
TRBJ2-1 NA few TRBV18 CASSPELAHNEQFF TGTGCCAGCTCACCGGAACTAGCCCACAATGAGCAGTTCTTC